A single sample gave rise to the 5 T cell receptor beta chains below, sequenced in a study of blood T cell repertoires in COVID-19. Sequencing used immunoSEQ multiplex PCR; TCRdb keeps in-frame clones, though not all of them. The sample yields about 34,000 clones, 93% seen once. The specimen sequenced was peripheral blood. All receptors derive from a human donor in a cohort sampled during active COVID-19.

The chain's CDR3 is CASSFNRADTQYF. The CDR3 nucleotides read TGTGCCAGCAGTTTCAACAGGGCCGATACGCAGTATTTT. V and J are TRBV6-1 and TRBJ2-3, with D perhaps matching TRBD1 (6 bases). CDR1 MNHNS and CDR2 SASEGT come from the germline V gene. The CDR3 consists of 13 residues. Trimming removed 5 bases from V and 6 bases from J, with 12 bases in between.

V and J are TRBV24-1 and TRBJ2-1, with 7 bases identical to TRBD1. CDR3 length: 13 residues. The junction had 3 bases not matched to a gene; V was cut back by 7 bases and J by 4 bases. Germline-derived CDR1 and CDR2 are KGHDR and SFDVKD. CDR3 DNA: TGTGCCACCAGCCGACAGGGTTACAATGAGCAGTTCTTC. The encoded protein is CATSRQGYNEQFF.

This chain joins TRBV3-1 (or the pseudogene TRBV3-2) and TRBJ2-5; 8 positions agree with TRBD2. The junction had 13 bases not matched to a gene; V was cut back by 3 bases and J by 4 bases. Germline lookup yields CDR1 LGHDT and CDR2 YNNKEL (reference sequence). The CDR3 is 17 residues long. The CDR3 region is CASSHALPAGGGETQYF. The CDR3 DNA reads TGTGCCAGCAGCCACGCCCTCCCCGCGGGGGGAGGAGAGACCCAGTACTTC.

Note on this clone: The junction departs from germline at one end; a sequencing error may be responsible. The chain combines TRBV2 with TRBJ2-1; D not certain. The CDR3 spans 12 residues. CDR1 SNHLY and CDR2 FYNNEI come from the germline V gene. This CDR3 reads CARRSSYNEQFF. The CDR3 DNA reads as TGTGCCCGCAGGAGCTCCTACAATGAGCAGTTCTTC.

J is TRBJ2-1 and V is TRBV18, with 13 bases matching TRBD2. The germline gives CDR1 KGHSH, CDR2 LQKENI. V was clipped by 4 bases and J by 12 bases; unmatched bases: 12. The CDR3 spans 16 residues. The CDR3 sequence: CASSLQRGLAGSRQFF. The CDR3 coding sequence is TGTGCCAGCTCACTACAGCGGGGACTAGCGGGATCTCGGCAGTTCTTC. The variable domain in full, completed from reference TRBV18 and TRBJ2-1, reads NAGVMQNPRHLVRRRGQEARLRCSPMKGHSHVYWYRQLPEEGLKFMVYLQKENIIDESGMPKERFSAEFPKEGPSILRIQQVVRGDSAAYFCASSLQRGLAGSRQFFGPGTRLTVL.